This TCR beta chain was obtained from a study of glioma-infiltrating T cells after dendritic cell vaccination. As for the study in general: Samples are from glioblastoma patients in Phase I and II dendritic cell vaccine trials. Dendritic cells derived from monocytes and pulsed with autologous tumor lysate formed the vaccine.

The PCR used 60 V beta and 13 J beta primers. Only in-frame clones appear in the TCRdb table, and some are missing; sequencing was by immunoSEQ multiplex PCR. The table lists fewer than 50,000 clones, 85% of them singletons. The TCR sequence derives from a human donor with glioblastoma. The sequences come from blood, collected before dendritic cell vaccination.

As DNA, the CDR3 is TGTGCCAGTAGTGGCGGACAGGGTAACACCGGGGAGCTGTTTTTT. Translation: CASSGGQGNTGELFF. The V call is TRBV19, the J call TRBJ2-2; 8 bases line up with TRBD1. The V gene end was trimmed by 5 bases and the J gene end by 2 bases; junction bases not matched to a gene: 4. CDR1 is LNHDA and CDR2 is SQIVND in the germline V gene (reference sequence). CDR3 size: 15 residues.